This T cell receptor beta chain is drawn from a study of blood T cells in healthy people across ages. Isolation per sample recovered at least 6 million PBMCs. This clonotype was seen a single time. Using a J-beta primer mix together with a sample-barcoded 5' primer, a second PCR was run for roughly 6 to 12 cycles. All cDNA molecules were each tagged by a template-switch adaptor with 12 random nucleotides. Any given sample supplied a minimum of 2.5 million CDR3-containing paired-end reads. MiXCR was run by TCRdb on the 5' RACE reads, yielding one entry per CDR3 protein. The repertoire holds approximately 1.5 million distinct CDR3 sequences, 42% seen once, with approximately 4.1% in the top ten. The CDR3 is 16 residues long.

Sequencing used blood. This receptor was obtained from a woman younger than 35 in good health. The V gene is TRBV21-1, the J gene TRBJ2-4; the D call in the table, TRBD1, was not verified against the DNA. TRBV21-1 is a pseudogene. The CDR3 spells CASSKGPGPDKNIQYF. CDR3 sequence (DNA): TGTGCCAGCAGCAAGGGACCCGGACCCGACAAAAACATTCAGTACTTC.